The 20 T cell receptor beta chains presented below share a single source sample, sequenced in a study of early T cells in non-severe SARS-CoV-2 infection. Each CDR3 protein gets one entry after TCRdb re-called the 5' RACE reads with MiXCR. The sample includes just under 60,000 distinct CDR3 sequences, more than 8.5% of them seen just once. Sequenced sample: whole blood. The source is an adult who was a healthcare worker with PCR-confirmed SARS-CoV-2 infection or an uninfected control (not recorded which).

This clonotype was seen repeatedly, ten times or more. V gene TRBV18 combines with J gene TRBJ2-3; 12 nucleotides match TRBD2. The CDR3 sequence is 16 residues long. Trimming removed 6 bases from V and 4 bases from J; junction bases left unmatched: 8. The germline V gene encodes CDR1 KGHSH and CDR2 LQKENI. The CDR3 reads CASSHLAGGPSDTQYF. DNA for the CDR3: TGTGCCAGCTCCCACCTAGCGGGAGGGCCATCAGATACGCAGTATTTT.

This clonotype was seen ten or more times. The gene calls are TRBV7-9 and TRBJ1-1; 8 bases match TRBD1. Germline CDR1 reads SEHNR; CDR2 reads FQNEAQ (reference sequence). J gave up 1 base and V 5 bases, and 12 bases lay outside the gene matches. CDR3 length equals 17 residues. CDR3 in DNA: TGTGCCAGCAGCCCCCGGACAGGGAGGTTGGCGAACACTGAAGCTTTCTTT. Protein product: CASSPRTGRLANTEAFF.

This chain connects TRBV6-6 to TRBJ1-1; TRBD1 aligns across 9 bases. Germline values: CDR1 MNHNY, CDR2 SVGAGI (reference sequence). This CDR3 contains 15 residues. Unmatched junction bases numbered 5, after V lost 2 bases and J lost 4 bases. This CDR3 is CASSYPDRGVTEAFF. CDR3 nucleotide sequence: TGTGCCAGCAGTTACCCGGACAGGGGAGTCACTGAAGCTTTCTTT.

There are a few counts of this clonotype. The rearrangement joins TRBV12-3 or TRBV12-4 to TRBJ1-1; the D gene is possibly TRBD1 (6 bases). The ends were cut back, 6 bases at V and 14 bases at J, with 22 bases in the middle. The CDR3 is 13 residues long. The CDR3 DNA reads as TGTGCCAGCAGGCCCCTAGGAGGGCAGGGGCCCTTCTTT. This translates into CASRPLGGQGPFF.

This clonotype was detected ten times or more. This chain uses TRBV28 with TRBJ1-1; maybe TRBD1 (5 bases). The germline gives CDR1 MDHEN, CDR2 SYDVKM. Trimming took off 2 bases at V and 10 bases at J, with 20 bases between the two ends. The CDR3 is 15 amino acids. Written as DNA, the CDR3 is TGTGCCAGCAGTTTACGGCAGGGAAGGTGGGAAGGAGCTTTCTTT. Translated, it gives CASSLRQGRWEGAFF.

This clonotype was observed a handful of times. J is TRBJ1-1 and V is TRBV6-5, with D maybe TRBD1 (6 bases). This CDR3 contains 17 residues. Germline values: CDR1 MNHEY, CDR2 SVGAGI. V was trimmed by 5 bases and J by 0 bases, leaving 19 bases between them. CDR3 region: CASSRGGHRFMNTEAFF. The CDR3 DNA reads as TGTGCCAGCAGTCGGGGGGGACACCGCTTCATGAACACTGAAGCTTTCTTT.

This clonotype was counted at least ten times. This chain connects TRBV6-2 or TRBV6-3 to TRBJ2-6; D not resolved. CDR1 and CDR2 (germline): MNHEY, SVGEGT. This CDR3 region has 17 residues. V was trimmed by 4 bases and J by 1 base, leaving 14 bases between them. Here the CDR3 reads CASSFALSRSGANVLTF. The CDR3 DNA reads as TGTGCCAGCAGTTTTGCACTTAGTCGTTCTGGGGCCAACGTCCTGACTTTC.

The DNA for the CDR3 is TGTGCCAGCCGACTAGCGGAGGGGTCCTACGAGCAGTACTTC. Residues: CASRLAEGSYEQYF. This chain connects TRBV19 to TRBJ2-7; 9 bases fit TRBD2. The CDR3 loop spans 14 amino acids. V lost 9 bases and J lost 1; bases outside the gene matches: 7. CDR1 is LNHDA and CDR2 is SQIVND in the germline V gene (reference sequence). The complete variable domain, with remaining parts taken from reference TRBV19 and TRBJ2-7, reads DGGITQSPKYLFRKEGQNVTLSCEQNLNHDAMYWYRQDPGQGLRLIYYSQIVNDFQKGDIAEGYSVSREKKESFPLTVTSAQKNPTAFYLCASRLAEGSYEQYFGPGTRLTVT.

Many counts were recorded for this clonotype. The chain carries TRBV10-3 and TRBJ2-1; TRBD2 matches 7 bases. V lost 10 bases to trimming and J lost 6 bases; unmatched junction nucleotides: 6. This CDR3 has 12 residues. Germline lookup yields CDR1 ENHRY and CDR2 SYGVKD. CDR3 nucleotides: TGTGCCACCGCGGGAGATAGCAATGAGCAGTTCTTC. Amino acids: CATAGDSNEQFF.

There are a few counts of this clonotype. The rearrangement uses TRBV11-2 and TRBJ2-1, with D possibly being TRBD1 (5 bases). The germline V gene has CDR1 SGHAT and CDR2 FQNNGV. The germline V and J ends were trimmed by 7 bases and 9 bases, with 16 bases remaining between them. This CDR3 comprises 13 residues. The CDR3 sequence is CASTRPGSSEQFF. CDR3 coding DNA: TGTGCCAGCACCAGACCAGGGTCTAGTGAGCAGTTCTTC.

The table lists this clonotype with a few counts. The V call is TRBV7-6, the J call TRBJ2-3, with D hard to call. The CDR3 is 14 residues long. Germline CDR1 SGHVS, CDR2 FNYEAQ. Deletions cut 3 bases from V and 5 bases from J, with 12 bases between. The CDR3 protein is CASSLDPVGDTQYF. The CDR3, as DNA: TGTGCCAGCAGCTTGGACCCGGTTGGAGATACGCAGTATTTT.

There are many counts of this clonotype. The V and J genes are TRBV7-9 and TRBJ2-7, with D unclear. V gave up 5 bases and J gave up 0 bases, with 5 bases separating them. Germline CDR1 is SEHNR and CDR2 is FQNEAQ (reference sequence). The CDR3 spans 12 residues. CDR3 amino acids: CASSRNSYEQYF. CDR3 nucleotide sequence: TGTGCCAGCAGCCGGAACTCCTACGAGCAGTACTTC.

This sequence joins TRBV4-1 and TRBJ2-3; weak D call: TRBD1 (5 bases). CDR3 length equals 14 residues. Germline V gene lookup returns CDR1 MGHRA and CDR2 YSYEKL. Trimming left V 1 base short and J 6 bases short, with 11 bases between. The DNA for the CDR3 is TGCGCCAGCAGCCAAGTAGGGGCATTGGATACGCAGTATTTT. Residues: CASSQVGALDTQYF.

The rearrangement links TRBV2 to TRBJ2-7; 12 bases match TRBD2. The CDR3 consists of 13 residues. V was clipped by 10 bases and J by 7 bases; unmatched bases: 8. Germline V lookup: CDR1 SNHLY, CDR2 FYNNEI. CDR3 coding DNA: TGTGCCAAGAGACTAGCGGGAGTGAGTGAGCAGTACTTC. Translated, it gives CAKRLAGVSEQYF.

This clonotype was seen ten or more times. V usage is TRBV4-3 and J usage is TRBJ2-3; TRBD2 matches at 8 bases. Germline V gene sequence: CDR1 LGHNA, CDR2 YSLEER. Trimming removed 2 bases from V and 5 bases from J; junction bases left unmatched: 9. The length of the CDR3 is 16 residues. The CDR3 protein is CASSQIGAGVRDTQYF. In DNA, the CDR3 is TGCGCCAGCAGCCAAATTGGAGCGGGAGTCAGAGATACGCAGTATTTT.

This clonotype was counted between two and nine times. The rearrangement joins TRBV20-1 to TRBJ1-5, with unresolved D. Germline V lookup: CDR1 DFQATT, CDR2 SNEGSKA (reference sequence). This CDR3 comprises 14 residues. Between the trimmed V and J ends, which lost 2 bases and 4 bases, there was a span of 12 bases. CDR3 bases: TGCAGTGCTAGATCAGCTCTTTCAAATCAGCCCCAGCATTTT. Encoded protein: CSARSALSNQPQHF.

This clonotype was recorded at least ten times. The CDR3 region is CSARGTYTKPQHF. Written as DNA, the CDR3 is TGCAGTGCTAGGGGGACCTACACTAAGCCCCAGCATTTT. The chain carries TRBV20-1 and TRBJ1-5; TRBD1 might be the D (5 bases). This CDR3 has 13 amino acids. V dropped 3 bases and J dropped 8 bases, with 14 bases sitting between them. Per germline, CDR1 DFQATT and CDR2 SNEGSKA (reference sequence).

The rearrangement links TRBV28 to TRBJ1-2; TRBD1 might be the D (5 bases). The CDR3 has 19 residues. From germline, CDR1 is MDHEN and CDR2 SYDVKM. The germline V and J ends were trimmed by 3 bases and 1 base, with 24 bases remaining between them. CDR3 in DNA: TGTGCCAGCAGTTTTTATACGGCCGTTGGCAGGGCTCATAACTATGGCTACACCTTC. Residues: CASSFYTAVGRAHNYGYTF.

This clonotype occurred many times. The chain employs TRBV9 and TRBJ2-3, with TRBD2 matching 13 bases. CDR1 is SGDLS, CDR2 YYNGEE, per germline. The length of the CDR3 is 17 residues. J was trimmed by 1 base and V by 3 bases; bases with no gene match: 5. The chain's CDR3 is CASSGTSGRAGTDTQYF. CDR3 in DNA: TGTGCCAGCAGCGGAACTAGCGGGAGGGCCGGCACAGATACGCAGTATTTT.

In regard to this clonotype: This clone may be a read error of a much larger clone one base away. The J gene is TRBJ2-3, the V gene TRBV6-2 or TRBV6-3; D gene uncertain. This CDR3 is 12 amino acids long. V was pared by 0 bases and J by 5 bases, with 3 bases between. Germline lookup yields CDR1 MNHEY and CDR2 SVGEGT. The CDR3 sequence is CASSYSVDTQYF. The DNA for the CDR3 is TGTGCCAGCAGTTACTCGGTAGATACGCAGTATTTT.